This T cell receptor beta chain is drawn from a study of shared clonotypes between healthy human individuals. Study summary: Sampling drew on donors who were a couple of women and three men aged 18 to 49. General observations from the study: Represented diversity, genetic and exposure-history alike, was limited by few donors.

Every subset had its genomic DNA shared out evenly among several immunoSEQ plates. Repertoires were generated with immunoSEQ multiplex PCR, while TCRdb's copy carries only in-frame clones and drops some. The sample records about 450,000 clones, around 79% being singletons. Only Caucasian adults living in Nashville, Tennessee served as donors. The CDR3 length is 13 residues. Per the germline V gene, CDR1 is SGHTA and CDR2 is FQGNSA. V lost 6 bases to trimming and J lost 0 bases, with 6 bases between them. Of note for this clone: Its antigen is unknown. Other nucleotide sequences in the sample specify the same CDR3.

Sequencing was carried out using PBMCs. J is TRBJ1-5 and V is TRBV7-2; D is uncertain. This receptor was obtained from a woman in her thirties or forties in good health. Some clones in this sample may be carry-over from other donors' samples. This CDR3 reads CASSPNSNQPQHF. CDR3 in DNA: TGTGCCAGCAGTCCTAATAGCAATCAGCCCCAGCATTTT.